Following are 8 T cell receptor beta chains from one sample sequenced in a study of molecular identifiers for immune sequencing clone quantification. TCRdb redid the calling of the PCR reads with MiXCR, one entry per CDR3 protein. In the table there are over 600,000 distinct CDR3 sequences, about 20% of which are singletons. Material: naive CD8+ T cells from blood, with Jurkat cell RNA spiked in. Stated subset: FACS-sorted CD8+CD4-CCR7+CD45RA+ naive T cells. The receptors were sampled from a human donor in good health. Some libraries in this study had Jurkat cell RNA spiked in.

V is TRBV19 and J is TRBJ2-2, with 10 bases aligning to TRBD2. The CDR3 contains 15 residues. With V trimmed by 8 bases and J by 0 bases, 3 bases remained unmatched. Per the germline V gene, CDR1 is LNHDA and CDR2 is SQIVND (reference sequence). The chain's CDR3 is CASLAGASNTGELFF. Written as DNA, the CDR3 is TGTGCCAGTCTAGCGGGAGCTTCGAACACCGGGGAGCTGTTTTTT.

This clonotype was detected many times. This rearrangement joins TRBV20-1 to TRBJ2-7; no clear D gene. The length of the CDR3 is 16 residues. The germline V and J ends were trimmed by 2 bases and 5 bases, with 22 bases remaining between them. From germline, CDR1 is DFQATT and CDR2 SNEGSKA (reference sequence). CDR3 DNA: TGCAGTGCTAGAACCGAAGACCTACTGATCTGGGACGAGCAGTACTTC. It translates to CSARTEDLLIWDEQYF.

On this clonotype: A much larger clone is a single base away; this may be a read error. J is TRBJ1-1 and V is TRBV7-6, with TRBD1 matching over 9 bases. Germline V gene sequence: CDR1 SGHVS, CDR2 FNYEAQ. The CDR3 sequence is 16 residues long. The CDR3 loop reads CASSFGTGFENTEALF. In DNA form, the CDR3 reads TGTGCCAGCAGCTTCGGGACAGGGTTTGAGAACACTGAAGCTCTCTTT.

This clonotype was detected many times. The gene calls are TRBV30 and TRBJ1-1, with no clear D. The CDR3 extends over 13 amino acids. V lost 8 bases, J lost 1 base, and 14 bases lay in between. The germline V gene has CDR1 GTSNPN and CDR2 SVGIG (reference sequence). CDR3 loop: CATDGVANTEAFF. The CDR3 DNA reads as TGTGCCACGGACGGGGTTGCGAACACTGAAGCTTTCTTT.

This clonotype was recorded a few times. The rearrangement links TRBV13 to TRBJ2-7; D may be TRBD2 (6 bases). V was pared by 5 bases and J by 0 bases, with 11 bases between. CDR1 and CDR2 (germline): PRHDT, FYEKMQ (reference sequence). This CDR3 contains 14 residues. The CDR3 spells CASSRGEDSYEQYF. In DNA, the CDR3 is TGTGCCAGCAGCCGCGGGGAGGACTCCTACGAGCAGTACTTC.

The V gene is TRBV30, the J gene TRBJ1-6, with D hard to call. This CDR3 has 13 residues. V was pared by 1 base and J by 9 bases, with 10 bases between. From germline, CDR1 is GTSNPN and CDR2 SVGIG (reference sequence). The CDR3 sequence: CAWSETTGSPLHF. Here the CDR3 DNA reads TGTGCCTGGAGTGAAACGACTGGTTCACCCCTCCACTTT.

The sample holds many counts of this clonotype. The rearrangement links TRBV30 to TRBJ2-3; D remains ambiguous. Trimming stripped 6 bases from V and 10 bases from J, with 14 bases between. The V gene's germline CDR1 is GTSNPN and CDR2 SVGIG (reference sequence). This CDR3 region has 11 residues. The CDR3 loop is CACQLGDSQYF. Here the CDR3 DNA reads TGTGCCTGTCAACTCGGTGATTCGCAGTATTTT.

The rearrangement links TRBV6-2 or TRBV6-3 to TRBJ1-2, with D perhaps TRBD1 (6 bases). The CDR3 covers 14 residues. Per germline, CDR1 MNHEY and CDR2 SVGEGT. V was clipped by 3 bases and J by 2 bases, with 10 bases between them. Written as DNA, the CDR3 is TGTGCCAGCAGTTATAACGACAGGAACTATGGCTACACCTTC. This gives the protein CASSYNDRNYGYTF.